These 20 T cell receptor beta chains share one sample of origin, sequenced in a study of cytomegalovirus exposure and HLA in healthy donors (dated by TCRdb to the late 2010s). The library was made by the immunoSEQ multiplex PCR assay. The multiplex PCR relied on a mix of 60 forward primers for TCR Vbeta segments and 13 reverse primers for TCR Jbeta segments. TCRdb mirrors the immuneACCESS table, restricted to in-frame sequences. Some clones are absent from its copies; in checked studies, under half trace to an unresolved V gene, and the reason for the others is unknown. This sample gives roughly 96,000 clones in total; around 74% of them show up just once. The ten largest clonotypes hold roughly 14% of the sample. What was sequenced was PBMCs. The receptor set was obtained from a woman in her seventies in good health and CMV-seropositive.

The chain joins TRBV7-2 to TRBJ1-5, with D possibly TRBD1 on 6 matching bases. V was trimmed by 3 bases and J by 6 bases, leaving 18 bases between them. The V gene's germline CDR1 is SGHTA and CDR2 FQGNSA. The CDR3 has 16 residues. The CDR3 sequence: CASSLDSRGYSQPQHF. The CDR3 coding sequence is TGTGCCAGCAGCTTGGACAGCCGAGGGTACAGTCAGCCCCAGCATTTT. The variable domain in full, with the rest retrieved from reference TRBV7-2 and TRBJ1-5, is GAGVSQSPSNKVTEKGKDVELRCDPISGHTALYWYRQSLGQGLEFLIYFQGNSAPDKSGLPSDRFSAERTGGSVSTLTIQRTQQEDSAVYLCASSLDSRGYSQPQHFGDGTRLSIL.

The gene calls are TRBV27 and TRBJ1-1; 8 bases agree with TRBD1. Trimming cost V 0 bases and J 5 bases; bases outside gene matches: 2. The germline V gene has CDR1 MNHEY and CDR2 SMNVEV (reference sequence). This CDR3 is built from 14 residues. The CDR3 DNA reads TGTGCCAGCAGTTTATCCCAGGGGGCGACTGAAGCTTTCTTT. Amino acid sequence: CASSLSQGATEAFF.

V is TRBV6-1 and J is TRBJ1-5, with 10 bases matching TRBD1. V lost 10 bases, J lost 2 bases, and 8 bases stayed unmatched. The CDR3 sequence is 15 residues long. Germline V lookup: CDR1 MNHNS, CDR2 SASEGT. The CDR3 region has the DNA TGTGCCATGGGATCTGGGACAGGGGGCAATCAGCCCCAGCATTTT. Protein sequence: CAMGSGTGGNQPQHF.

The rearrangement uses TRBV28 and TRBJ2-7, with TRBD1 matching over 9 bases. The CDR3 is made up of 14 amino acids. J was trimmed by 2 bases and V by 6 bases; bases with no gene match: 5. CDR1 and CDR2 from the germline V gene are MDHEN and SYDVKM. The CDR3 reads CASRRGTGTYEQYF. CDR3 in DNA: TGTGCCAGCAGGCGGGGGACAGGGACCTACGAGCAGTACTTC. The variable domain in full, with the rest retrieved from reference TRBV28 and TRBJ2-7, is DVKVTQSSRYLVKRTGEKVFLECVQDMDHENMFWYRQDPGLGLRLIYFSYDVKMKEKGDIPEGYSVSREKKERFSLILESASTNQTSMYLCASRRGTGTYEQYFGPGTRLTVT.

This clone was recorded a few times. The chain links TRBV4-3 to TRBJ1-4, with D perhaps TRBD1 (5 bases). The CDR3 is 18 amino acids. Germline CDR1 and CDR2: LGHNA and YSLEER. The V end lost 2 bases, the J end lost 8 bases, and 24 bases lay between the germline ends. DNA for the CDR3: TGCGCCAGCAGCCAAATTGTTGTCAGGGCCTCTAAGGGGGAAAAACTGTTTTTT. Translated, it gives CASSQIVVRASKGEKLFF.

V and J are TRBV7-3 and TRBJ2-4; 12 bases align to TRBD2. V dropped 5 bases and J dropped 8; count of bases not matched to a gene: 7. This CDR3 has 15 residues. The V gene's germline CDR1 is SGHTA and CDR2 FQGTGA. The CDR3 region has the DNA TGTGCCAGCAGCGCCCTAGCGGGGGGGCGGGACATTCAGTACTTC. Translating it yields CASSALAGGRDIQYF.

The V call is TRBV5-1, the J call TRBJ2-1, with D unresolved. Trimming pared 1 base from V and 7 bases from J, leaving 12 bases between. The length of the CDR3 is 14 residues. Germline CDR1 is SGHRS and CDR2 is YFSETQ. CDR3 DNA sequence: TGCGCCAGCAGCTTGACGGCGGATTTTAATGAGCAGTTCTTC. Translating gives CASSLTADFNEQFF. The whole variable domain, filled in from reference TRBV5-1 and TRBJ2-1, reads KAGVTQTPRYLIKTRGQQVTLSCSPISGHRSVSWYQQTPGQGLQFLFEYFSETQRNKGNFPGRFSGRQFSNSRSEMNVSTLELGDSALYLCASSLTADFNEQFFGPGTRLTVL.

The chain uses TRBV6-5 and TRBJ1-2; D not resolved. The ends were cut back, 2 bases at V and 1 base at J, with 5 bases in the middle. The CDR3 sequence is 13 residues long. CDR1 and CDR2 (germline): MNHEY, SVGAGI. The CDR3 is CASSYGLNYGYTF. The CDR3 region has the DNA TGTGCCAGCAGTTACGGACTTAACTATGGCTACACCTTC.

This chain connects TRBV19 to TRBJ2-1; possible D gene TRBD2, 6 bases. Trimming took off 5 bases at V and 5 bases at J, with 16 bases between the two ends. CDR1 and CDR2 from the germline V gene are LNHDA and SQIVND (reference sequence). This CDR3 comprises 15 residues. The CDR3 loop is CASSFPSAGHNEQFF. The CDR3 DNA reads TGTGCCAGTAGTTTCCCCTCCGCGGGGCACAATGAGCAGTTCTTC. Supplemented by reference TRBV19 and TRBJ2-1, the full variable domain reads DGGITQSPKYLFRKEGQNVTLSCEQNLNHDAMYWYRQDPGQGLRLIYYSQIVNDFQKGDIAEGYSVSREKKESFPLTVTSAQKNPTAFYLCASSFPSAGHNEQFFGPGTRLTVL.

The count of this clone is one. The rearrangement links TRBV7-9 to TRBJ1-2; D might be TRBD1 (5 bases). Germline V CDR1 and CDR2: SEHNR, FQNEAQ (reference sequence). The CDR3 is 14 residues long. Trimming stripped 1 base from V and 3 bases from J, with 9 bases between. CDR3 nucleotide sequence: TGTGCCAGCAGCTTAGGGGGCGCGGACTATGGCTACACCTTC. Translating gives CASSLGGADYGYTF.

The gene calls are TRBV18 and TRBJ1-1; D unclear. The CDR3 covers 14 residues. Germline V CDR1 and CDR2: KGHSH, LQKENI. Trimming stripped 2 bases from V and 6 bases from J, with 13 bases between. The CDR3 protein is CASSPYLERPEAFF. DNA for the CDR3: TGTGCCAGCTCACCATATCTCGAGAGGCCTGAAGCTTTCTTT.

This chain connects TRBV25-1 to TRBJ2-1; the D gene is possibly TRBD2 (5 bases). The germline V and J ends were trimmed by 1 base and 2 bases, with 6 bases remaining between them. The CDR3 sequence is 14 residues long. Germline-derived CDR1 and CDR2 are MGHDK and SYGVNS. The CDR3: CASSESGTYNEQFF. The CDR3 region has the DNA TGTGCCAGCAGTGAATCCGGGACCTACAATGAGCAGTTCTTC. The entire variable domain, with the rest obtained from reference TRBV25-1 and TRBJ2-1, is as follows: EADIYQTPRYLVIGTGKKITLECSQTMGHDKMYWYQQDPGMELHLIHYSYGVNSTEKGDLSSESTVSRIRTEHFPLTLESARPSHTSQYLCASSESGTYNEQFFGPGTRLTVL.

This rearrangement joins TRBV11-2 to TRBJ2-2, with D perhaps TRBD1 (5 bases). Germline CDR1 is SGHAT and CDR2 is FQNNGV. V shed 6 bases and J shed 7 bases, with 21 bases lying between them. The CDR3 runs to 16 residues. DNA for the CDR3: TGTGCCAGCAGGAAAGACCGAACAGGTCGTCACGGGGAGCTGTTTTTT. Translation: CASRKDRTGRHGELFF.

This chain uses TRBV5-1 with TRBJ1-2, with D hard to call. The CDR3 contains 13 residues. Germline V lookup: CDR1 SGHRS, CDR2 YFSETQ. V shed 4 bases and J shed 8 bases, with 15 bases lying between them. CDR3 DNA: TGCGCCAGCAGCATAACGGGTGAGAACGGCTACACCTTC. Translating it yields CASSITGENGYTF. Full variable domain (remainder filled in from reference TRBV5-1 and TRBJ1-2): KAGVTQTPRYLIKTRGQQVTLSCSPISGHRSVSWYQQTPGQGLQFLFEYFSETQRNKGNFPGRFSGRQFSNSRSEMNVSTLELGDSALYLCASSITGENGYTFGSGTRLTVV.

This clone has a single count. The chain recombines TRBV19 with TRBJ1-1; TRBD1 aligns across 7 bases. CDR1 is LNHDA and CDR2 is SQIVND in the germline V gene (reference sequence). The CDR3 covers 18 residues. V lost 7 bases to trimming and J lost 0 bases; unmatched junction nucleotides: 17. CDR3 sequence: CASTGGGGLTSLNTEAFF. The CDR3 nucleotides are TGTGCCAGTACAGGCGGAGGGGGCCTGACAAGCTTGAACACTGAAGCTTTCTTT.

This CDR3 is CASSLAVGLAGGNNEQFF. CDR3 DNA: TGTGCCAGCAGCTTAGCGGTAGGACTAGCGGGAGGGAATAATGAGCAGTTCTTC. The chain is built from TRBV11-2 and TRBJ2-1; 15 nucleotides agree with TRBD2. CDR1 and CDR2 (germline): SGHAT, FQNNGV. The CDR3 covers 18 residues. V dropped 1 base and J dropped 7; count of bases not matched to a gene: 8.

CDR3 in amino acids: CASSYEREGRNEQFF. The CDR3 DNA is TGTGCCAGCAGTTACGAGCGGGAGGGCCGTAATGAGCAGTTCTTC. J is TRBJ2-1 and V is TRBV6-6, with 10 bases fitting TRBD2. The CDR3 covers 15 residues. Per germline, CDR1 MNHNY and CDR2 SVGAGI (reference sequence). V was pared by 2 bases and J by 7 bases, with 5 bases of the junction left unmatched.

The CDR3, as DNA: TGTGCCAGCAGCTCCAGGGGGCTGAACTCCTACGAGCAGTACTTC. Protein: CASSSRGLNSYEQYF. This chain uses TRBV5-5 with TRBJ2-7, with 8 bases lining up with TRBD1. This CDR3 region has 15 residues. V gave up 3 bases and J gave up 0 bases; unmatched junction bases: 5. The germline V gene has CDR1 SGHKS and CDR2 YYEKEE (reference sequence). Drawing the rest from reference TRBV5-5 and TRBJ2-7, the complete variable domain is DAGVTQSPTHLIKTRGQQVTLRCSPISGHKSVSWYQQVLGQGPQFIFQYYEKEERGRGNFPDRFSARQFPNYSSELNVNALLLGDSALYLCASSSRGLNSYEQYFGPGTRLTVT.

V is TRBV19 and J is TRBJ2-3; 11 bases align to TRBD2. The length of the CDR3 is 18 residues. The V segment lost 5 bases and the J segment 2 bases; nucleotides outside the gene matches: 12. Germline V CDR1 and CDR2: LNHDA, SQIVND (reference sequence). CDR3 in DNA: TGTGCCAGTAGTCGAAATCCCCCGGGACTAGCGGTCACAGATACGCAGTATTTT. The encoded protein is CASSRNPPGLAVTDTQYF. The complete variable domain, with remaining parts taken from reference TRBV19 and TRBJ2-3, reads DGGITQSPKYLFRKEGQNVTLSCEQNLNHDAMYWYRQDPGQGLRLIYYSQIVNDFQKGDIAEGYSVSREKKESFPLTVTSAQKNPTAFYLCASSRNPPGLAVTDTQYFGPGTRLTVL.

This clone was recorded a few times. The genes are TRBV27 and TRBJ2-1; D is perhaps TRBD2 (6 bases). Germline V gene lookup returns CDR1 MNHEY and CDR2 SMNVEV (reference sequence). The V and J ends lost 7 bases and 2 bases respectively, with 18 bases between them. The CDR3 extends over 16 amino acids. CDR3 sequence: CASTTAAGRAYNEQFF. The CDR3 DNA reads TGTGCCAGCACCACAGCGGCGGGAAGGGCCTACAATGAGCAGTTCTTC.